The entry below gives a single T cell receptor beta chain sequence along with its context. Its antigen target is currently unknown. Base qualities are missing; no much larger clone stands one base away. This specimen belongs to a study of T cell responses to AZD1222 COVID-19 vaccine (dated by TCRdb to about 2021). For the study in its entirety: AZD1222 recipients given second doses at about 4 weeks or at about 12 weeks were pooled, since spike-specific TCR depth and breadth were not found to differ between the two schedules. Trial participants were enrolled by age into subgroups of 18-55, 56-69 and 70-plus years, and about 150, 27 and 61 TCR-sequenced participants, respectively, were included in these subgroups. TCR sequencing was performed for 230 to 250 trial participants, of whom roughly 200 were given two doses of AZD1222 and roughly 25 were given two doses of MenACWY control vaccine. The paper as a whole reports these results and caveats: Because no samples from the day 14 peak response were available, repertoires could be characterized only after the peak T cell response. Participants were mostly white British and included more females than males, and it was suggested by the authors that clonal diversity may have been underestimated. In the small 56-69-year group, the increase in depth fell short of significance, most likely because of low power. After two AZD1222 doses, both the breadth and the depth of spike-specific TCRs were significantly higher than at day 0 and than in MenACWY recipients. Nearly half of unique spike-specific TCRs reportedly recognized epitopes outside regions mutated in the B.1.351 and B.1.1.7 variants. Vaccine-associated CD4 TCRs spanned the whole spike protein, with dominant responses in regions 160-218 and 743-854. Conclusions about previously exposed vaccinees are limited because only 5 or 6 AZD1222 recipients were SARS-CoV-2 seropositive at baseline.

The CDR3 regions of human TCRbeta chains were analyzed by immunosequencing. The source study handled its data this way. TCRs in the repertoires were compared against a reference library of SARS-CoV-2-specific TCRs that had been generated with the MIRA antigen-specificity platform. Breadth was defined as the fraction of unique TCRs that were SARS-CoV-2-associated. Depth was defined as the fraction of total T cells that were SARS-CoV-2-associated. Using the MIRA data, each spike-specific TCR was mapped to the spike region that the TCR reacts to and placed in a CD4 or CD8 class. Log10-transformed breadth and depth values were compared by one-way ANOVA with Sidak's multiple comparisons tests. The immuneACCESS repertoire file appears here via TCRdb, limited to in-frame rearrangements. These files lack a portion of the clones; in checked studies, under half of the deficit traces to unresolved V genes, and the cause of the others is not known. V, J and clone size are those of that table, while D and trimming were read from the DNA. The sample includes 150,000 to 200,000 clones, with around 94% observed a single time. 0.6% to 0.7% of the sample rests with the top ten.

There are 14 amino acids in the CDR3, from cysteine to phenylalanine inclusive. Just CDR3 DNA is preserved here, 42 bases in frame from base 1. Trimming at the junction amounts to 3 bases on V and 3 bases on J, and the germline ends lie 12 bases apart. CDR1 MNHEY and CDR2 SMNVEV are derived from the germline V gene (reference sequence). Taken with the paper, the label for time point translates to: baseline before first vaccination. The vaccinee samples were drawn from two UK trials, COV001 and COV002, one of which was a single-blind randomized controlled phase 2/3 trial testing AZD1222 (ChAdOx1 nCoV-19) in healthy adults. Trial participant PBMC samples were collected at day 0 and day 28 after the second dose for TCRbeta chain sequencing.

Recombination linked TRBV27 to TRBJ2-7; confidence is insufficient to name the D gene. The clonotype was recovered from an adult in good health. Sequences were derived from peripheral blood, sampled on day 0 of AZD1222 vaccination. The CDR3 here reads CASSFKDSNYEQYF. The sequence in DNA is TGTGCCAGCAGTTTCAAAGACTCCAACTACGAGCAGTACTTC.